This T cell receptor beta chain was captured in a study of cytomegalovirus exposure and HLA in healthy donors listed by TCRdb under 2017. Broadly, across the study: An earlier analysis of some 600 of the donors reported about 300 Gb of sequence data and approximately 120 million unique TCR beta sequences obtained from roughly 180 million T cells. The genetic ancestry cluster associated with self-reported Caucasian donors included around four fifths of the approximately 410 genotyped donors. An early release that covered approximately 600 HLA-typed donors contained approximately 300 gigabases of sequencing data and 80 million or so unique TCR sequences. Genome-wide SNP genotypes for about three fifths of the 666 donors were used in a later genetic analysis, which treated that subset as a discovery cohort. The study combined high-throughput TCR immunosequencing, statistical association of individual TCRs with disease status, and machine learning to predict cytomegalovirus infection status. The T cell repertoires of 666 subjects were profiled by immunosequencing and related to cytomegalovirus serostatus. Rather than using new phenotypic data, the later analysis identified candidate immune exposures from TCR beta sequences and from how often those sequences occurred across donors. Among 300 to 450 genotyped donors of the cohort, an average of around 240,000 unique TCR beta nucleotide sequences were sequenced per donor, roughly 18% of them non-productive. Typing coverage varied by locus: roughly 620-640 donors for A, B, C, DRB1 and DQB1; some 520 for DQA1; approximately 570 for DPA1; approximately 450 for DPB1. Every discovery cohort repertoire had been produced on one sequencing platform. Both class I and class II loci were covered by HLA typing, at four-digit resolution. An earlier analysis of around 580 of the donors used high-throughput TCR beta sequencing to judge whether each TCR beta V gene segment behaved as functional or pseudogenic. In a later analysis, previously published TCR beta repertoires from about 670 donors were re-analyzed and high-resolution HLA genotyping was added so that TCR occurrence patterns could be studied. A separate validation cohort of over a hundred different subjects was used in addition to the 666-subject first cohort. Because of strong linkage in the cohort, five DR-DQ haplotypes were treated as single units for association and clustering. Donor age, sex, ethnicity and CMV serostatus were collected together with the repertoire data. The study aimed to test whether signatures of past pathogen exposure could be identified by cataloging public T cell receptors. What the work shows at the level of the full study, not this receptor alone: In a later analysis, HLA-associated TCR beta chains showed more clonal expansion and lower generation probabilities than non-associated chains that were equally common. Immune exposure information for the cohort was limited to CMV serostatus. Because counts were too low, roughly 18 rarely observed V segments, including chromosome 9 orphons, were left out of the earlier analysis of 587 of the donors. A further reported finding was that TCR beta sequences accurately predicted the HLA-A and HLA-B alleles for most subjects in the first cohort. Across donors, most TCR sequences were observed very rarely, whereas some public TCRs were present in many individuals. A few of the identified cytomegalovirus-associated TCR beta chains were confirmed in vitro to be specific for cytomegalovirus antigens. Assigning TCR associations to individual alleles was difficult when HLA alleles, especially DR and DQ, strongly co-occurred. According to a later analysis, parvovirus B19, influenza, CMV and Epstein-Barr virus appeared linked to several top co-occurrence clusters. Roughly uniform sequencing depth across donors was assumed in presence/absence analyses, although this assumption may not hold. According to a later analysis, TCR association rates differed among HLA loci, with DRB1 alleles showing the most associated TCRs and HLA-C alleles showing the fewest. The study listed 164 TCR beta chains as associated with cytomegalovirus. A later genetic analysis associated a missense DCLRE1C variant with V-gene and J-gene trimming of TCR beta chains, and an independent cohort replicated the association. A cluster of highly shared sequence variants was judged likely to represent a technical artifact of the sequencing pipeline. Because some donors lacked HLA typing at each locus, the association tests relied only on the typed subset. Correlated functional status among segregating V segments might be attributable to linkage disequilibrium, but an unknown experimental factor could not be ruled out. It was suggested by the authors that the approach could potentially be generalized to other disease states and immunological phenotypes. According to a later genetic analysis, donors in an Asian-associated ancestry cluster had fewer N-insertions in productive TCRs than the approximately 690-donor mean. Cytomegalovirus status was reported to be diagnosed by the classifier with high specificity and sensitivity in both the original and validation cohorts. In this cohort, only TCR beta chains were sequenced, and detectable features were limited by the absence of alpha or paired-chain data. In an earlier analysis of a few hundred of the donors, most TCR beta V segments were observed in productive rearrangements about 87% or about 30% of the time, broadly matching IMGT annotations. At a false discovery rate of 0.05, a later analysis linked around 15,000 TCR beta sequences to specific HLA alleles. Most CMV-associated TCR beta chains appeared to be HLA-restricted in a later analysis, and the HLA associations seemed to be driven largely by CMV exposure.

The receptor library was made with the immunoSEQ multiplex PCR assay. A mixture of 60 forward primers for TCR Vbeta segments and 13 reverse primers for TCR Jbeta segments was used in the multiplex PCR. The CDR3 region of rearranged TCR beta genes was amplified from genomic DNA with a multiplex PCR assay. The Illumina HiSeq System was used to sequence the amplified TCR beta libraries as 87-base-pair reads. Turning to the authors' computational methods: A later analysis tallied 70 million to 100 million unique TCR beta chains across the roughly 610 repertoires, and some 10 million of those chains were shared by two or more donors. Raw reads were error-corrected and collapsed into unique sequences by a nearest-neighbor algorithm in which closely related sequences were merged to remove PCR and sequencing errors. Alignment of CDR3 sequences to IMGT reference sequences was used to assign V, D and J gene segments. For a sequence to be retained, at least a six-nucleotide match to both a V gene segment and a J gene segment was required. A rearrangement counted as productive if the CDR3 had no stop codons and remained in frame with V and J, and every other rearrangement counted as non-productive. CDR3 was defined according to IMGT convention as the region running from the second conserved V-encoded cysteine to the conserved J-encoded phenylalanine. The earlier analysis of some 550 of the donors excluded any sequence lacking an unambiguous match to a single V gene segment. An earlier analysis of 500 to 600 of the donors classified V segments as functional when productive rearrangements were above 56.7% and as segregating when the standard deviation between donors was above 5%. To diagnose cytomegalovirus status from the catalog of TCR beta chain sequences, a statistical classification framework was built. In a later analysis, TCR nucleotide sequences were compared against IMGT/GENE-DB human TR gene sequences so that V and J genes could be assigned. Using the TCRdist pipeline, a later analysis assigned CDR3 sequences along with most-parsimonious VDJ recombination scenarios. In a later analysis, each TCR beta chain was defined by its CDR3 amino acid sequence together with its V-gene family, and reads without a unique V-gene family were excluded. In a later analysis, some 600 highly shared, low-generation-probability nucleotide sequences were removed to address suspected cross-contamination and a sequencing artifact. A later analysis calculated a clonal expansion index for each public chain from normalized within-repertoire ranks of inferred template counts. In a later analysis, generation probabilities were computed using a VDJ recombination model fitted to out-of-frame rearrangements, and the results were checked against IGoR. A later analysis scored TCR-TCR, TCR-HLA and TCR-CMV co-occurrence with hypergeometric tests, applying a repertoire-size bias correction to TCR pairs. A later analysis estimated false discovery rates by permuting HLA or CMV assignments 20 times. In a later analysis, co-occurring TCRs were grouped using DBSCAN, and TCRdist sequence similarity was added for clustering within HLA-allele-positive subsets. Repertoires with fewer than 30,000 or more than 120,000 public chains were left out of co-occurrence clustering, as were roughly five repertoires with anomalous nucleotide sharing. What TCRdb holds here is the immuneACCESS table cut down to in-frame rearrangements. Part of the clones is not present; checked against another copy, under half of the missing clones reflect an unresolved V gene, and the others are unexplained. V and J calls and clone size are as listed in that table; D and trimming were resolved from the DNA. Recorded for this sample are fewer than 45,000 clones; less than 85% of them occurred a single time. 6% of the sample belongs to the ten largest clones.

As concerns this clone: No antigen is known for it. Nothing much larger sits one base from this clone, and base qualities are not available.

In total, approximately 700 healthy bone marrow donors made up the cohort. Cohort members were all nominally healthy when sampled, although unrecorded immune exposures were likely present. The donor was CMV seronegative and belonged to the group of more than 300 seronegative cohort members. A peripheral blood sample was provided by each donor, and peripheral blood mononuclear cells were used for TCR beta sequencing. The Qiagen DNeasy Blood Extraction Kit was used to extract genomic DNA from the blood cell samples. Source material: PBMCs. This clonotype originated in a male donor in good health and CMV-seronegative.

The nucleotides read TGTGCCAGCAGTCTCCAGGGGGCCCAAGCTTTCTTT. This sequence encodes CASSLQGAQAFF. The chain is encoded by TRBV6-6 joined to TRBJ1-1; TRBD1 matches 8 bases in the middle. Trimming removed 5 bases from V and 9 bases from J; the gene matches leave 5 bases unexplained. The CDR3 contains 12 residues, cysteine and phenylalanine counted. The sequence is cut down to CDR3 DNA, 36 bases in frame from base 1. CDR1 and CDR2 are read off the germline V gene (reference sequence) as MNHNY and SVGAGI.